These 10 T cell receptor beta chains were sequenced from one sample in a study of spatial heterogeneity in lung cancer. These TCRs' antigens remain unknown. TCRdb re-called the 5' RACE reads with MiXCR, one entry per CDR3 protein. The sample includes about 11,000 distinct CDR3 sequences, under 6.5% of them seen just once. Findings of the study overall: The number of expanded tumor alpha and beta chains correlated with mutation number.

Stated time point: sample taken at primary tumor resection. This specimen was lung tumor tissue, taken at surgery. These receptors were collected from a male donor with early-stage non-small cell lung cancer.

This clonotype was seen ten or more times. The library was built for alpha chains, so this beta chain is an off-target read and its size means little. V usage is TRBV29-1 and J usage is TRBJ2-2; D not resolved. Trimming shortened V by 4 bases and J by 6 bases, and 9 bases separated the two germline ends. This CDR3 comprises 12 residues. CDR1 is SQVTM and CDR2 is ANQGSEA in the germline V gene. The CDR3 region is CSVGQKAGELFF. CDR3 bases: TGCAGCGTTGGACAAAAGGCCGGGGAGCTGTTTTTT.

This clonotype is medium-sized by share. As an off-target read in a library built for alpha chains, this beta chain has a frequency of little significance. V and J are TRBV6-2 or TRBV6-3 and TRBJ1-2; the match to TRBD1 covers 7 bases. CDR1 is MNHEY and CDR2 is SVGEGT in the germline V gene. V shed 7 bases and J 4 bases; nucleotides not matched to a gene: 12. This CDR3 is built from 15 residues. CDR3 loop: CASTPRQGIFYGYTF. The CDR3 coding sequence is TGTGCCAGCACCCCTCGACAGGGTATCTTCTATGGCTACACCTTC.

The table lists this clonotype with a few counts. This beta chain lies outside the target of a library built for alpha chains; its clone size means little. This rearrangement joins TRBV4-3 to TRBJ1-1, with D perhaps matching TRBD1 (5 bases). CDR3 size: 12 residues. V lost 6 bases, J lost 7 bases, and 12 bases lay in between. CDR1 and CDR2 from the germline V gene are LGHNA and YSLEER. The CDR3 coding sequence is TGCGCCAGCAGTCCTGGGGGGGGTGAAGCTTTCTTT. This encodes CASSPGGGEAFF.

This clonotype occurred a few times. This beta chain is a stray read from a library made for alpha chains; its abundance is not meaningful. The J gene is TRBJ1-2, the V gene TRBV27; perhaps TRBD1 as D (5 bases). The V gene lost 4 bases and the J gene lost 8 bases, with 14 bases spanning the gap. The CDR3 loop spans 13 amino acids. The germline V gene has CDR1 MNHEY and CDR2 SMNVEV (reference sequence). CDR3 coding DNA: TGTGCCAGCAGTTATAGCGGCGGGGCCGGCTACACCTTC. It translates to CASSYSGGAGYTF.

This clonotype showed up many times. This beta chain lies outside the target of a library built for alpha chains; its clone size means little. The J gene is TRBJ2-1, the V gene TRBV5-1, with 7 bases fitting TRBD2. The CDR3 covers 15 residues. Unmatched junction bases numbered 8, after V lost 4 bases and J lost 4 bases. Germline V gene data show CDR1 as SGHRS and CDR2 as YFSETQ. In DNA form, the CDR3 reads TGCGCCAGCAGCATGACTAGCAATCGGTACAATGAGCAGTTCTTC. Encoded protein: CASSMTSNRYNEQFF. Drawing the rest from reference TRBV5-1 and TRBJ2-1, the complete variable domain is KAGVTQTPRYLIKTRGQQVTLSCSPISGHRSVSWYQQTPGQGLQFLFEYFSETQRNKGNFPGRFSGRQFSNSRSEMNVSTLELGDSALYLCASSMTSNRYNEQFFGPGTRLTVL.

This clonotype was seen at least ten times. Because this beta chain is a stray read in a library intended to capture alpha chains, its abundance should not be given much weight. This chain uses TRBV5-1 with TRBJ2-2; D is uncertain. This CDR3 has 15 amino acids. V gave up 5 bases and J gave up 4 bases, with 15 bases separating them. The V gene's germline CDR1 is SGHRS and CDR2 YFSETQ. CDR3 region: CASSVGQKSTGELFF. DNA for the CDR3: TGCGCCAGCAGTGTAGGGCAGAAAAGCACCGGGGAGCTGTTTTTT.

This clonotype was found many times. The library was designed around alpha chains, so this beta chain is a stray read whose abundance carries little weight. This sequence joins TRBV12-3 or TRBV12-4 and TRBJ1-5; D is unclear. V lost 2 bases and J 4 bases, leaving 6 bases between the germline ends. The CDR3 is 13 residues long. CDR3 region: CASSLKANQPQHF. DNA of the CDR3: TGTGCCAGCAGTTTAAAGGCGAATCAGCCCCAGCATTTT.

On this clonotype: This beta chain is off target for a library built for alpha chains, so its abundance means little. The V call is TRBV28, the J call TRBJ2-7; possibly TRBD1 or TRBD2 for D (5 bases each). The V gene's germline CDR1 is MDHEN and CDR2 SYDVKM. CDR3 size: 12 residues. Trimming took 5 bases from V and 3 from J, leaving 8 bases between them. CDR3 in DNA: TGTGCCAGCAGTCGGGACGTCTACGAGCAGTACTTC. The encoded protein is CASSRDVYEQYF.

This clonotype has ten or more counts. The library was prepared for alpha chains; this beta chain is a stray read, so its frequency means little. CDR3 sequence: CASRGLISSYEQYF. In DNA form, the CDR3 reads TGTGCCAGCCGGGGACTAATTAGCTCCTACGAGCAGTACTTC. The chain links TRBV28 to TRBJ2-7; 7 bases agree with TRBD2. Losses at the gene ends were 8 bases for V and 0 bases for J; bases not matched to a gene: 7. This CDR3 contains 14 residues. Germline V gene lookup returns CDR1 MDHEN and CDR2 SYDVKM.

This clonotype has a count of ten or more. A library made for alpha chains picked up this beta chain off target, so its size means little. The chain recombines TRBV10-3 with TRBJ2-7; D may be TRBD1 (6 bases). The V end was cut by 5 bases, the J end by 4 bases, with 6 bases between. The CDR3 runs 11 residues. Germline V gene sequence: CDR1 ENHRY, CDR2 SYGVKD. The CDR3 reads CAISTGYEQYF. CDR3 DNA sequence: TGTGCCATCAGTACAGGGTACGAGCAGTACTTC.